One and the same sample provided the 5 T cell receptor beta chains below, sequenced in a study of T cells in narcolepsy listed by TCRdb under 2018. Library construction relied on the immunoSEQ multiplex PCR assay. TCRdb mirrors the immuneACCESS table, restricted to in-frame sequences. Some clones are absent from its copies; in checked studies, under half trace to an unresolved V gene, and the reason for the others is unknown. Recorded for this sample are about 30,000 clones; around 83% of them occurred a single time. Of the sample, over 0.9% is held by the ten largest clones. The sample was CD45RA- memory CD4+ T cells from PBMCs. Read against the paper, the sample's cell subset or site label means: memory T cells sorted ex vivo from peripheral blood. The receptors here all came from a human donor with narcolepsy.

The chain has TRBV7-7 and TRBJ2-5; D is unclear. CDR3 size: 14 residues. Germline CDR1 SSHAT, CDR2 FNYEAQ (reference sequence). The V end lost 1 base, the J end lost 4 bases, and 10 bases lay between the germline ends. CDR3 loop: CASSLVFPGETQYF. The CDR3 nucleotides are TGTGCCAGCAGCTTAGTTTTTCCAGGAGAGACCCAGTACTTC. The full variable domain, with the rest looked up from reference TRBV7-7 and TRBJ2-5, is GAGVSQSPRYKVTKRGQDVTLRCDPISSHATLYWYQQALGQGPEFLTYFNYEAQPDKSGLPSDRFSAERPEGSISTLTIQRTEQRDSAMYRCASSLVFPGETQYFGPGTRLLVL.

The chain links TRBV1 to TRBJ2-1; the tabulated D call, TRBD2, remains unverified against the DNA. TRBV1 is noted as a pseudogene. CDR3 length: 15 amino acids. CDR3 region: CTSSRRLAPYNEQFF. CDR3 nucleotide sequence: TGCACCAGCAGCCGGAGACTAGCACCTTACAATGAGCAGTTCTTC.

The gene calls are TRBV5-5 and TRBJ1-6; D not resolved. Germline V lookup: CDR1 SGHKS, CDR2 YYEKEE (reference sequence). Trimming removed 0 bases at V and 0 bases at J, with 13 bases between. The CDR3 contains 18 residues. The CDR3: CASSLAGGRSSYNSPLHF. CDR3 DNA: TGTGCCAGCAGCTTGGCCGGCGGCAGGAGCTCCTATAATTCACCCCTCCACTTT. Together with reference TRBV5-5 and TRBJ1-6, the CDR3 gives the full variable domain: DAGVTQSPTHLIKTRGQQVTLRCSPISGHKSVSWYQQVLGQGPQFIFQYYEKEERGRGNFPDRFSARQFPNYSSELNVNALLLGDSALYLCASSLAGGRSSYNSPLHFGNGTRLTVT.

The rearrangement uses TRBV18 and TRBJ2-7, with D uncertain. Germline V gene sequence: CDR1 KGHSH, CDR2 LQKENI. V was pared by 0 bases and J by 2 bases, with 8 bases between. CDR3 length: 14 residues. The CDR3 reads CASSPPMGTYEQYF. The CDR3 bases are TGTGCCAGCTCACCACCCATGGGTACCTACGAGCAGTACTTC.

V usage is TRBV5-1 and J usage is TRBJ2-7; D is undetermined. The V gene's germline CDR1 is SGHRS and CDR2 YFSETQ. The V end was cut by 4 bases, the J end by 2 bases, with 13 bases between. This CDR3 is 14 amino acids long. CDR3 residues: CASSRTSETYEQYF. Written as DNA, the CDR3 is TGCGCCAGCAGCCGAACATCGGAGACCTACGAGCAGTACTTC.